What follows are 21 T cell receptor beta chains derived from one specimen sequenced in a study of cytomegalovirus exposure and HLA in healthy donors (TCRdb year 2017). The library was obtained by the immunoSEQ multiplex PCR assay. For the multiplex PCR, a mixture combining 60 forward primers for TCR Vbeta segments and 13 reverse primers for TCR Jbeta segments was used. Drawn from immuneACCESS, this table holds only the in-frame rearrangements with V and J called that TCRdb kept. Clones are partly lost; checked studies trace under half to an unresolved V gene and leave the rest unexplained. The sample has 150,000 to 200,000 clones on record, about 71% of them singletons. The leading ten clones occupy approximately 2.8% of the sample. Sequenced: PBMCs. The source is a woman aged 25 to 39 in good health and CMV-seronegative.

This chain connects TRBV7-8 to TRBJ1-2, with 8 bases aligning to TRBD1. The CDR3 runs 16 residues. Germline CDR1 SGHVS, CDR2 FQNEAQ. The V and J ends lost 6 bases and 7 bases, in that order; junction bases with no gene match: 16. CDR3 DNA: TGTGCCAGCAGACCGGACAGGGTCCCTTCTTATAGTGGCTACACCTTC. Translation: CASRPDRVPSYSGYTF.

There are a few counts of this clone. The chain recombines TRBV9 with TRBJ2-2; D is uncertain. The V and J ends lost 1 base and 1 base respectively, with 5 bases between them. Germline CDR1 reads SGDLS; CDR2 reads YYNGEE. The CDR3 contains 14 residues. The chain's CDR3 is CASSVSGNTGELFF. For the CDR3, the DNA is TGTGCCAGCAGCGTATCCGGGAACACCGGGGAGCTGTTTTTT.

The J gene is TRBJ2-2, the V gene TRBV2, with 11 nucleotides matching TRBD1. The CDR3 sequence is 15 residues long. The V and J ends lost 5 bases and 5 bases, in that order; junction bases with no gene match: 4. Germline CDR1 SNHLY, CDR2 FYNNEI. CDR3 bases: TGTGCCAGCAGTCCCGGGACAGGGGGTACCGGGGAGCTGTTTTTT. Translated: CASSPGTGGTGELFF.

The V call is TRBV27, the J call TRBJ2-7, with D perhaps TRBD2 (6 bases). V shed 3 bases and J shed 1 base, with 13 bases lying between them. Germline V gene sequence: CDR1 MNHEY, CDR2 SMNVEV (reference sequence). The CDR3 is made up of 15 amino acids. CDR3 residues: CASSLTGAMSYEQYF. The CDR3 coding sequence is TGTGCCAGCAGTTTGACGGGAGCTATGTCCTACGAGCAGTACTTC.

This clone was observed once. The V and J genes are TRBV9 and TRBJ2-2; 7 bases match TRBD2. The CDR3 loop spans 16 amino acids. Losses at the gene ends were 0 bases for V and 7 bases for J; bases not matched to a gene: 9. From germline, CDR1 is SGDLS and CDR2 YYNGEE. The CDR3 DNA is TGTGCCAGCAGCGTAGAACCAAGCGGGACTGGCGGGGAGCTGTTTTTT. Translating gives CASSVEPSGTGGELFF.

This chain uses TRBV29-1 with TRBJ1-1; D is unclear. The CDR3 length is 11 residues. V was shortened by 5 bases and J by 0 bases, with 4 bases between the two germline ends. The germline V gene has CDR1 SQVTM and CDR2 ANQGSEA. The CDR3 is CSVFMNTEAFF. CDR3 DNA sequence: TGCAGCGTTTTTATGAACACTGAAGCTTTCTTT.

In this sample, this clone turned up a few times. The junction departs from germline at one end; a sequencing error may be responsible. This chain connects TRBV7-9 to TRBJ2-7; D unclear. CDR1 and CDR2 (germline): SEHNR, FQNEAQ (reference sequence). The CDR3 length is 12 residues. This CDR3 reads CSSSKHSYEQYF. The CDR3 DNA sequence: TGTTCCAGCAGCAAACATTCCTACGAGCAGTACTTC.

The V and J genes are TRBV27 and TRBJ2-5; no reliable D call. Matching the DNA end better, TRBJ2-7 makes the J call doubtful. Germline CDR1 reads MNHEY; CDR2 reads SMNVEV (reference sequence). The CDR3 has 14 residues. The CDR3, as DNA: TGTGCCAGCAGTCTGTCGGGTCCCACCTACGAGCAGTACTTC. This gives the protein CASSLSGPTYEQYF.

This rearrangement joins TRBV7-2 to TRBJ2-5; the match to TRBD2 covers 7 bases. CDR1 and CDR2 from the germline V gene are SGHTA and FQGNSA. V lost 6 bases, J lost 5 bases, and 3 bases stayed unmatched. The CDR3 is 12 amino acids. CDR3 coding DNA: TGTGCCAGCAGATTTAGCGGGGAGACCCAGTACTTC. As protein: CASRFSGETQYF. Full variable domain (missing parts from reference TRBV7-2 and TRBJ2-5): GAGVSQSPSNKVTEKGKDVELRCDPISGHTALYWYRQSLGQGLEFLIYFQGNSAPDKSGLPSDRFSAERTGGSVSTLTIQRTQQEDSAVYLCASRFSGETQYFGPGTRLLVL.

This clone turned up a few times. The V and J genes are TRBV27 and TRBJ2-7; TRBD2 matches at 15 bases. This CDR3 is 17 amino acids long. The V gene's germline CDR1 is MNHEY and CDR2 SMNVEV (reference sequence). V gave up 1 base and J gave up 4 bases; unmatched junction bases: 5. The DNA for the CDR3 is TGTGCCAGCAGTTTATTACCGGGACTAGCGGGAGGATACGAGCAGTACTTC. The encoded protein is CASSLLPGLAGGYEQYF.

This clone came up a few times. J is TRBJ1-4 and V is TRBV5-6; D gene uncertain. The CDR3 runs 15 residues. V gave up 0 bases and J gave up 3 bases, with 9 bases separating them. The germline gives CDR1 SGHDT, CDR2 YYEEEE. CDR3 sequence reads: CASSLGVIANEKLFF. CDR3 nucleotides: TGTGCCAGCAGCTTGGGAGTTATAGCTAATGAAAAACTGTTTTTT.

This clone was recorded a few times. CDR3 sequence: CASSLSGGTAATQYF. The CDR3 DNA follows: TGTGCCAGCAGCTTAAGCGGCGGGACGGCCGCAACCCAGTACTTC. The chain links TRBV7-3 to TRBJ2-5, with D possibly TRBD2 on 6 matching bases. This CDR3 comprises 15 residues. Deletions cut 1 base from V and 8 bases from J, with 17 bases between. The germline gives CDR1 SGHTA, CDR2 FQGTGA.

A few counts support this clone. The chain uses TRBV28 and TRBJ1-5; D call uncertain. Between the trimmed V and J ends, which lost 3 bases and 1 base, there was a span of 10 bases. There are 15 residues in the CDR3. Looked up from germline, CDR1 is MDHEN and CDR2 is SYDVKM. The CDR3 protein is CASSFAEPSNQPQHF. CDR3 coding DNA: TGTGCCAGCAGTTTTGCGGAACCGAGCAATCAGCCCCAGCATTTT. Variable domain in full (rest from reference TRBV28 and TRBJ1-5): DVKVTQSSRYLVKRTGEKVFLECVQDMDHENMFWYRQDPGLGLRLIYFSYDVKMKEKGDIPEGYSVSREKKERFSLILESASTNQTSMYLCASSFAEPSNQPQHFGDGTRLSIL.

The gene calls are TRBV7-2 and TRBJ2-3; 7 bases line up with TRBD2. This CDR3 has 15 amino acids. V lost 4 bases and J lost 2; bases outside the gene matches: 6. CDR1 SGHTA and CDR2 FQGNSA come from the germline V gene. CDR3 bases: TGTGCCAGCAGCTCTCGACTAGCATCCACAGATACGCAGTATTTT. Its protein is CASSSRLASTDTQYF.

The rearrangement links TRBV21-1 to TRBJ1-5. TRBV21-1 is labeled a pseudogene. This CDR3 is built from 13 residues. CDR3 loop: CASSTNGGQPQHF. In nucleotides, the CDR3 is TGTGCCAGCAGCACCAACGGGGGGCAGCCCCAGCATTTT.

This clone was picked up a small number of times. The V and J genes are TRBV4-3 and TRBJ1-6, with TRBD1 matching over 7 bases. V lost 2 bases to trimming and J lost 5 bases; unmatched junction nucleotides: 3. Germline V CDR1 and CDR2: LGHNA, YSLEER. This CDR3 region has 15 residues. The CDR3 spells CASSQRDRNNSPLHF. The CDR3 DNA reads TGCGCCAGCAGCCAAAGGGACAGAAATAATTCACCCCTCCACTTT.

This clone showed up just a few times. CDR3 in DNA: TGTGCCTGGAGTGTACAGGGGGCAGTCGGCGGCTACACCTTC. Residues: CAWSVQGAVGGYTF. The chain is built from TRBV30 and TRBJ1-2; 9 bases match TRBD1. This CDR3 spans 14 amino acids. From germline, CDR1 is GTSNPN and CDR2 SVGIG (reference sequence). V was clipped by 0 bases and J by 8 bases; unmatched bases: 7. The full variable domain, in which reference TRBV30 and TRBJ1-2 provide the parts outside the CDR3, is SQTIHQWPATLVQPVGSPLSLECTVEGTSNPNLYWYRQAAGRGLQLLFYSVGIGQISSEVPQNLSASRPQDRQFILSSKKLLLSDSGFYLCAWSVQGAVGGYTFGSGTRLTVV.

In regard to this clone: An end of the junction differs from the germline gene, which may be a read error. The rearrangement links TRBV7-7 to TRBJ2-7, with 11 bases that match TRBD1. CDR1 and CDR2 (germline): SSHAT, FNYEAQ (reference sequence). The length of the CDR3 is 14 residues. For the CDR3, the DNA is TGTGCTAGCAGCCCGGGACAGGGGGACTACGAGCAGTACTTC. It specifies CASSPGQGDYEQYF.

The chain couples TRBV9 to TRBJ2-7; D is possibly TRBD2 (6 bases). CDR1 and CDR2 from the germline V gene are SGDLS and YYNGEE. Trimming took 7 bases from V and 2 from J, leaving 10 bases between them. This CDR3 has 12 residues. The CDR3 region is CASGRTTYEQYF. The CDR3 bases are TGTGCCAGCGGGAGGACAACCTACGAGCAGTACTTC.

The chain recombines TRBV29-1 with TRBJ2-2; 14 positions match TRBD2. V was pared by 6 bases and J by 7 bases, with 7 bases of the junction left unmatched. This CDR3 region has 15 residues. Looked up from germline, CDR1 is SQVTM and CDR2 is ANQGSEA. The CDR3 DNA reads as TGCAGCGTAGTGGGACTAGCGGGAGTGAACGGGGAGCTGTTTTTT. Translation gives CSVVGLAGVNGELFF.

This clone was detected only a few times. The gene calls are TRBV29-1 and TRBJ1-2; the D gene is possibly TRBD1 (5 bases). V was shortened by 1 base and J by 6 bases, with 12 bases between the two germline ends. CDR3 length: 13 amino acids. Looked up from germline, CDR1 is SQVTM and CDR2 is ANQGSEA. The CDR3 nucleotides are TGCAGCGTTGAAGTTGGGGGGGGAAATGGCTACACCTTC. As protein: CSVEVGGGNGYTF.